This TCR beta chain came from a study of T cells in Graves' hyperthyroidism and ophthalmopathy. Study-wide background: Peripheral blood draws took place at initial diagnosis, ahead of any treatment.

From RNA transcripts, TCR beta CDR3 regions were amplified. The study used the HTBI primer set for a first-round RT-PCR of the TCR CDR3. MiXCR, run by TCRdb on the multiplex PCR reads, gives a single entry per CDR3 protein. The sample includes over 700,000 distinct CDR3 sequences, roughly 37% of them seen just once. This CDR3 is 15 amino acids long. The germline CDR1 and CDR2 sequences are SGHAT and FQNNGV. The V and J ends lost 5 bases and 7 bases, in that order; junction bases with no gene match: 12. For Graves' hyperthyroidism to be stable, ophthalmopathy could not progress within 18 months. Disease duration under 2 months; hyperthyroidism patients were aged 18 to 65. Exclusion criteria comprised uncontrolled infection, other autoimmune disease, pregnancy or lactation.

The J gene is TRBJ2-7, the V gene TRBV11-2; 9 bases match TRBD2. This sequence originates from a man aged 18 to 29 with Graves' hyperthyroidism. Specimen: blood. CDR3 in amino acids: CASSQDLGLAGEQYF. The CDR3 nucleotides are TGTGCCAGCAGCCAAGATCTAGGCCTAGCGGGGGAGCAGTACTTC.